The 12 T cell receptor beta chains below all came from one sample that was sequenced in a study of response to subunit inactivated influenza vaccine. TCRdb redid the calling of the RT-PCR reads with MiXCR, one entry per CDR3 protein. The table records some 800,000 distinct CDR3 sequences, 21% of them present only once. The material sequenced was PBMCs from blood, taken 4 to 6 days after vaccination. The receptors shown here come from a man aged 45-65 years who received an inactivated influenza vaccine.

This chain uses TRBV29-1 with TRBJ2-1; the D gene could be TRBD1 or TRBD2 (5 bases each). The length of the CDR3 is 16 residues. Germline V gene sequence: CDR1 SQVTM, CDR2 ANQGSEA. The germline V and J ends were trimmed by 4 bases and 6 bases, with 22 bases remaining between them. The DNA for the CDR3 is TGCAGCGTTGGAGTGTTGGTGGGGGACCCCGGCAATGAGCAGTTCTTC. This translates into CSVGVLVGDPGNEQFF.

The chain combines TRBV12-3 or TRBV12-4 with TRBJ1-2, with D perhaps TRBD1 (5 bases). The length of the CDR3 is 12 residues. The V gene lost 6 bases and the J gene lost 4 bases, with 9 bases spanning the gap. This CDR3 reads CASRGVLYGYTF. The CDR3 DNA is TGTGCCAGCAGAGGGGTTCTCTATGGCTACACCTTC.

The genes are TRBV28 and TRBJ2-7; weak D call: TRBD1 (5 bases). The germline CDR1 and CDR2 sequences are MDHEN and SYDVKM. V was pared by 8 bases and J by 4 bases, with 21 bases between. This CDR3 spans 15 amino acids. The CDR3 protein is CASGAGPIVPYEQYF. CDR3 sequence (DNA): TGTGCCAGCGGGGCCGGTCCCATCGTTCCGTACGAGCAGTACTTC.

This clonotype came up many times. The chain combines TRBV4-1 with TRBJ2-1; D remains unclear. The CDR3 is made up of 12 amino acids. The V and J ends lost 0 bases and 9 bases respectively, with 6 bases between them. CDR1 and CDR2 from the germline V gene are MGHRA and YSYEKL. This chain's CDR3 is CASSQDMSEQFF. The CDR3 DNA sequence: TGCGCCAGCAGCCAAGATATGAGTGAGCAGTTCTTC.

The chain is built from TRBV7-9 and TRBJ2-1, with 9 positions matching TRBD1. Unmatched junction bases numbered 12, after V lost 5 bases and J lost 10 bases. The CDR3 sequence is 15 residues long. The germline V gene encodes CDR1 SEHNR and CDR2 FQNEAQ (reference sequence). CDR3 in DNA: TGTGCCAGCAGCGCGGTGGGGACAGGGCAAAGGGAGCAGTTCTTC. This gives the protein CASSAVGTGQREQFF.

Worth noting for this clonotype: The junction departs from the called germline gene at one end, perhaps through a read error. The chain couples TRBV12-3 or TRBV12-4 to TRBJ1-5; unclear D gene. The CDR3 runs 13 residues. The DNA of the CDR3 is TGTTCCAGCAGTACCGAGAGCAATCAGCCCCAGCATTTT. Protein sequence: CSSSTESNQPQHF.

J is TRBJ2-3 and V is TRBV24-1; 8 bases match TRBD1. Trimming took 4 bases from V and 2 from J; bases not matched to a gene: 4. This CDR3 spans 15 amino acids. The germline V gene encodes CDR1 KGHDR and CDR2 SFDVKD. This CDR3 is CATSERDRHTDTQYF. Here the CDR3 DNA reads TGTGCCACCAGTGAACGGGACAGGCACACAGATACGCAGTATTTT.

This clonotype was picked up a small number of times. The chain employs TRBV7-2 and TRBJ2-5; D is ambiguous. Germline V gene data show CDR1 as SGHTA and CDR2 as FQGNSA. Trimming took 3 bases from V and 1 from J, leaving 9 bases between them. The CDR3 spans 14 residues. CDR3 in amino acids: CASSFVGFQETQYF. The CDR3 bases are TGTGCCAGCAGCTTTGTGGGGTTCCAAGAGACCCAGTACTTC. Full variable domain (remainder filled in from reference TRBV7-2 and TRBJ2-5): GAGVSQSPSNKVTEKGKDVELRCDPISGHTALYWYRQSLGQGLEFLIYFQGNSAPDKSGLPSDRFSAERTGGSVSTLTIQRTQQEDSAVYLCASSFVGFQETQYFGPGTRLLVL.

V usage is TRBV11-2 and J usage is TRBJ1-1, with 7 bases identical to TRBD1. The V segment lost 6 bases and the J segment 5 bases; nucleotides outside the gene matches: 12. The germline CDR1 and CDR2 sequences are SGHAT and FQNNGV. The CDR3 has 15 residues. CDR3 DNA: TGTGCCAGCAGAGTTTTGAGAGGGGGCAAGACTGAAGCTTTCTTT. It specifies CASRVLRGGKTEAFF.

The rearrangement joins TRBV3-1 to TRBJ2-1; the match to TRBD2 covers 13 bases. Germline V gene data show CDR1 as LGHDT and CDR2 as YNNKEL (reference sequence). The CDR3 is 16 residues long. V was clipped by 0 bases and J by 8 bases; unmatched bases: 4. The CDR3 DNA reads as TGTGCCAGCAGCCAAGATCTAGGACTAGCGGGGGATGAGCAGTTCTTC. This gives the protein CASSQDLGLAGDEQFF.

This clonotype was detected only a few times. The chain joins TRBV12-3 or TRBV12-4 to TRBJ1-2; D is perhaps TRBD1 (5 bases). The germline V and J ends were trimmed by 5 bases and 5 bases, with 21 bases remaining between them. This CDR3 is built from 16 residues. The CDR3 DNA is TGTGCCAGCAGTAGCGACGTACAGGCCTACCTATATGGCTACACCTTC. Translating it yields CASSSDVQAYLYGYTF.

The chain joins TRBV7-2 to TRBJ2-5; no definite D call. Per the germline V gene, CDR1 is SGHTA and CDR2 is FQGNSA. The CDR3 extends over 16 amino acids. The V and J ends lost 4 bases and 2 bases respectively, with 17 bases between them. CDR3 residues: CASSYLSSALQETQYF. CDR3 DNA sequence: TGTGCCAGCAGCTACCTGTCGTCGGCCCTACAAGAGACCCAGTACTTC.